Sequencing of this T cell receptor (beta chain) was carried out in a study of identical twins. This clonotype was detected ten times or more. TCRdb processed the 5' RACE reads anew with MiXCR; each CDR3 protein has one entry. The sample comprises hundreds of thousands of distinct CDR3 sequences, 12% of which are singletons, and around 1.6% rests with the top ten. V was clipped by 6 bases and J by 4 bases; unmatched bases: 7. The CDR3 extends over 15 amino acids. The data were also submitted as part of a second study, on yellow fever vaccine responses in identical twins.

This clonotype was sampled from a woman between 18 and 29 years old in good health. Material for sequencing was PBMCs. The chain recombines TRBV12-3 or TRBV12-4 with TRBJ1-5; 9 bases map to TRBD1. In nucleotides, the CDR3 is TGTGCCAGCAGAACCGGACAGGGGAGGAATCAGCCCCAGCATTTT. As protein: CASRTGQGRNQPQHF.